This TCR beta chain appears in the sequencing data of a study of T cell changes during pregnancy in multiple sclerosis. Profiled with immunoSEQ multiplex PCR; TCRdb holds only in-frame clones, not every one. The data contain 70,000 to 95,000 clones, nearly 95% of them singletons. Germline-derived CDR1 and CDR2 are SGHAT and FQNNGV. V lost 5 bases, J lost 3 bases, and 4 bases stayed unmatched. This CDR3 region has 14 residues. The source is a female donor in good health, enrolled as a control in a pregnancy study. The material sequenced was peripheral blood, taken after pregnancy. This chain uses TRBV11-2 with TRBJ2-7, with 10 positions matching TRBD1. CDR3 sequence reads: CASSLGQGFYEQYF. The CDR3 nucleotides are TGTGCCAGCAGCCTGGGACAGGGGTTCTACGAGCAGTACTTC.